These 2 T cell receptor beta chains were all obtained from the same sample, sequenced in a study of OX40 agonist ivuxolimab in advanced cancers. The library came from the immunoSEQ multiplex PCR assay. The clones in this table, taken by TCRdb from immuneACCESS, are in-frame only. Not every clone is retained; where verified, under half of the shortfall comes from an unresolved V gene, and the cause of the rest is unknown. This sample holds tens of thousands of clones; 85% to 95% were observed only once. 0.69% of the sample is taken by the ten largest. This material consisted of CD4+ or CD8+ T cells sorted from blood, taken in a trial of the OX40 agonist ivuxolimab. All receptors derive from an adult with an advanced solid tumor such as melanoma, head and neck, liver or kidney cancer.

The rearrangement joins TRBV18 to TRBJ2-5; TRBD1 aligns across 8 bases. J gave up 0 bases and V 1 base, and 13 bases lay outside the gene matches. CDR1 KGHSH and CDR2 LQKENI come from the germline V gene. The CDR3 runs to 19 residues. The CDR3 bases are TGTGCCAGCTCACCACGGGCTGACAGGGGAGGCTCGTACCAAGAGACCCAGTACTTC. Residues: CASSPRADRGGSYQETQYF.

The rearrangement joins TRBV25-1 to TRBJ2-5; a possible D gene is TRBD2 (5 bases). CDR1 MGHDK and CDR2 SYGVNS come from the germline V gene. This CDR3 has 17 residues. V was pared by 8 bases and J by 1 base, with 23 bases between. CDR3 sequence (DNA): TGTGCCAGCCGAGGACGGATCGCCGGGAACCCCCAAGAGACCCAGTACTTC. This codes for CASRGRIAGNPQETQYF.